The entry below describes one TCR beta chain. As yet, its antigen is unknown. Germline CDR1 SGHDN, CDR2 FVKESK. The CDR3 is 17 amino acids. This sample is part of a study of CXCR3-negative and CXCR3-positive naive CD8 T cells. It was by 5' RACE with UMI labels that the TRB cDNA libraries were prepared. From the 5' RACE reads, TCRdb lists one entry per CDR3 protein and no DNA. Reported are more than 100,000 distinct CDR3 sequences; the ten largest clones contain 0.4% to 0.5%. Notes on the study in general: Comparison of naive cells showed more hydrophobic TRB CDR3s in CXCR3-positive than in CXCR3-negative naive cells. Cryopreserved PBMCs had partly decreased CXCR3 expression; fresh PBMCs were used in most assays.

A CD45RO-CCR7+CD27+CD95- phenotype identified naive CD8+ T cells. The clonotype comes from a human donor in good health. Some clones in this sample may be carry-over from other donors' samples. This chain links TRBV14 with TRBJ1-1; there is no DNA to check the TCRdb D call of TRBD1. The sample consisted of naive CXCR3+ CD8+ T cells from blood. Specified subset: CD45RO-CCR7+CD27+CD95- naive CD8+ T cells expressing CXCR3 (TNR3+). CDR3 residues: CASSQELAPGSNTEAFF.